A selection of T cell receptor beta chains follows, all from one sample in a study of blood T cells in healthy people across ages. Using its own MiXCR run on the 5' RACE reads, TCRdb lists one record per CDR3 protein. The table lists hundreds of thousands of distinct CDR3 sequences, about 50% of them singletons. Specimen: blood. The receptors were sampled from a woman at least 80 years old in good health. Both conserved end residues are part of each CDR3. A D gene is named only where the DNA matches it firmly. Expanded clones get a size class; other rows say once, few or many, or leave the size out.

J | V | D | length | size | DNA | CDR3
TRBJ1-2 | TRBV29-1 | TRBD1 | 12 | once | TGCAGCGTTGAAGACAGGGGGGATGGCTACACCTTC | CSVEDRGDGYTF
TRBJ1-5 | TRBV7-8 | . | 15 | . | TGTGCCAGCAGCTTAGTAAGAGGGGAAGGCCAGCCCCAGCATTTT | CASSLVRGEGQPQHF
TRBJ2-7 | TRBV6-2/TRBV6-3 | . | 14 | many | TGTGCCAGCAGTTACGAGGGGATATCCTACGAGCAGTACTTC | CASSYEGISYEQYF
TRBJ2-1 | TRBV20-1 | . | 16 | . | TGCAGTGCTAAGTCTGGCGGAGGGGCATCCTACAATGAACAGTTCTTC | CSAKSGGGASYNEQFF
TRBJ2-7 | TRBV10-3 | TRBD2 | 13 | . | TGTGCCACCAGGACTAGCGGGGGCTACGAGCAGTACTTC | CATRTSGGYEQYF
TRBJ2-5 | TRBV5-1 | TRBD2 | 14 | many | TGCGCCAGCCGCCCGACTAGCGGACAAGAGACCCAGTACTTC | CASRPTSGQETQYF
TRBJ2-7 | TRBV29-1 | . | 11 | . | TGCAGCGTTGTATCAGCCTACGAGCAGTACTTC | CSVVSAYEQYF
TRBJ1-3 | TRBV11-2 | TRBD1 | 16 | . | TGTGCCAGCAGCTTCAGGACAGGTTCTGCGGGAAACACCATATATTTT | CASSFRTGSAGNTIYF
TRBJ2-1 | TRBV20-1 | . | 15 | many | TGCAGTGCCCCACTCGGGACAACCTCCTACAATGAGCAGTTCTTC | CSAPLGTTSYNEQFF
TRBJ1-1 | TRBV2 | . | 15 | few | TGTGCCAGCAAGACTCTGTCAGCAGGCAACACTGAAGCTTTCTTT | CASKTLSAGNTEAFF
TRBJ2-7 | TRBV29-1 | TRBD1 | 14 | . | TGCAGCGTTGGGGAGGGACAGGGGGTAATTGAGCAGTACTTC | CSVGEGQGVIEQYF
TRBJ2-7 | TRBV30 | . | 14 | . | TGTGCCTGGAGTGAGAATGACCCCAGGGGCGAGCAGTACTTC | CAWSENDPRGEQYF
TRBJ1-6 | TRBV20-1 | . | 16 | many | TGCAGTGCTAGCGAGGCAAGGGGGTATGCTAATTCACCCCTCCACTTT | CSASEARGYANSPLHF
TRBJ2-3 | TRBV5-1 | TRBD1 | 16 | many | TGCGCCAGCAGTTCCGTAGGACAGGGGGCTACAGATACGCAGTATTTT | CASSSVGQGATDTQYF
TRBJ1-3 | TRBV3-1 | . | 12 | . | TGTGCCAGCAGGGCATCTGGAAACACCATATATTTT | CASRASGNTIYF
TRBJ2-3 | TRBV7-2 | TRBD2 | 18 | once | TGTGCCAGCAGCCTAGCGGCTAGCGGGGGGGTTAGCACAGAGACGCAGTATTTT | CASSLAASGGVSTETQYF
TRBJ2-5 | TRBV29-1 | . | 14 | many | TGCAGCGTTCTAAGGGTAGCGGCACAAGAGACCCAGTACTTC | CSVLRVAAQETQYF